The present T cell receptor (beta chain) was sequenced within a study of STAT3 mutations in large granular lymphocyte leukemia. Turning to this clone: What it binds is unknown.

Some 41,000 productive templates were obtained per sample on average. Method: immunoSEQ multiplex PCR; TCRdb's copy keeps in-frame clones and lacks some. The sample consists of 35,000 to 40,000 clones, approximately 90% of them appearing once. General study results and limits: In T-cell large granular lymphocyte leukemia, about half of patients showed multiple immunodominant subclonotypes.

The sequence derives from a human donor with T large granular lymphocyte leukemia. Some clones in this sample may be carry-over from other donors' samples. Sequencing input: PBMCs.

The CDR3 DNA reads as TGCGCCAGCAGCCAAGAAGCGGGGCCCCAGCATTTT. It is translated as CASSQEAGPQHF. The chain uses TRBV4-1 and TRBJ1-5; D is ambiguous. Trimming took off 0 bases at V and 9 bases at J, with 6 bases between the two ends. CDR1 is MGHRA and CDR2 is YSYEKL in the germline V gene. The CDR3 contains 12 residues.